This T cell receptor beta chain was recorded in a study of cytomegalovirus exposure and HLA in healthy donors. Overall study results and limits: In vitro experiments confirmed that three CMV-associated chains were specific for CMV antigens. The tendency of first-cohort TCR clusters to co-occur in the 120 validation repertoires was the finding of a later analysis.

As for this clone: Its antigen is unknown.

Profiled with immunoSEQ multiplex PCR; TCRdb holds only in-frame clones, not every one. Of about 150,000 clones in the sample, roughly 84% are singletons; the top ten hold about 2.2%. Sequencing was carried out using PBMCs. The origin of this receptor is a human donor in good health.

The CDR3 nucleotides are TGTGCCAGCTCACCTAGCGGGGGGGCGACAAACATTCAGTACTTC. Translation: CASSPSGGATNIQYF. The chain couples TRBV18 to TRBJ2-4; TRBD2 matches 11 bases. V dropped 3 bases and J dropped 6; count of bases not matched to a gene: 4. Germline loops: CDR1 KGHSH, CDR2 LQKENI. This CDR3 is built from 15 residues.